Below are 9 T cell receptor beta chains sequenced from a single sample in a study of CD8 T cells in Susac syndrome. Random hexamers were used to reverse transcribe 0.5 to 1 ug of RNA. In TCRdb, the immunoSEQ multiplex PCR reads were re-called with MiXCR into one record per CDR3 protein. In the table there are 150,000 or so distinct CDR3 sequences, around 96% of which are singletons. The sample taken for sequencing was CD8+ T cells from PBMCs. The source of these receptors is a human donor with multiple sclerosis.

The V call is TRBV6-5, the J call TRBJ2-1, with 11 bases identical to TRBD2. Germline-derived CDR1 and CDR2 are MNHEY and SVGAGI. V shed 6 bases, J shed 5 bases, and the junction held 6 bases outside the gene matches. This CDR3 region has 15 residues. DNA of the CDR3: TGTGCCAGCAGGGCTAGCGGGGGGCTAGACAATGAGCAGTTCTTC. Residues: CASRASGGLDNEQFF.

V is TRBV7-9 and J is TRBJ1-1; the D is unclear. V dropped 6 bases and J dropped 7 bases, with 15 bases sitting between them. CDR1 is SEHNR and CDR2 is FQNEAQ in the germline V gene (reference sequence). The CDR3 runs to 13 residues. CDR3 amino acids: CASRKPGSLEAFF. The CDR3 nucleotides are TGTGCCAGCAGGAAACCCGGGAGCCTTGAAGCTTTCTTT. The full variable domain, in which reference TRBV7-9 and TRBJ1-1 provide the parts outside the CDR3, is DTGVSQNPRHKITKRGQNVTFRCDPISEHNRLYWYRQTLGQGPEFLTYFQNEAQLEKSRLLSDRFSAERPKGSFSTLEIQRTEQGDSAMYLCASRKPGSLEAFFGQGTRLTVV.

The chain carries TRBV27 and TRBJ2-7; D is perhaps TRBD1 (6 bases). CDR1 is MNHEY, CDR2 SMNVEV, per germline (reference sequence). V was cut by 6 bases and J by 3 bases, with 9 bases left in between. The CDR3 covers 12 residues. As DNA, the CDR3 is TGTGCCAGCAGGTCGGGACACTACGAGCAGTACTTC. Its protein product is CASRSGHYEQYF.

The gene calls are TRBV27 and TRBJ2-2, with a possible D match to TRBD1 (6 bases). The V gene's germline CDR1 is MNHEY and CDR2 SMNVEV (reference sequence). The CDR3 is 14 residues long. V was pared by 9 bases and J by 2 bases, with 13 bases between. In DNA, the CDR3 is TGTGCCAGTACCAGGGGTCTTAACACCGGGGAGCTGTTTTTT. Protein sequence: CASTRGLNTGELFF.

The CDR3 sequence is CAWSDDREVNPEAFF. The CDR3 coding sequence is TGTGCCTGGAGTGATGACAGGGAGGTGAATCCTGAAGCTTTCTTT. J is TRBJ1-1 and V is TRBV30; 7 nucleotides line up with TRBD1. The CDR3 loop spans 15 amino acids. J was trimmed by 6 bases and V by 1 base; bases with no gene match: 11. Germline-derived CDR1 and CDR2 are GTSNPN and SVGIG (reference sequence). Full variable domain (outside the CDR3, taken from reference TRBV30 and TRBJ1-1): SQTIHQWPATLVQPVGSPLSLECTVEGTSNPNLYWYRQAAGRGLQLLFYSVGIGQISSEVPQNLSASRPQDRQFILSSKKLLLSDSGFYLCAWSDDREVNPEAFFGQGTRLTVV.

This clonotype was counted a single time. The J gene is TRBJ2-3, the V gene TRBV13, with 9 bases identical to TRBD1. Germline lookup yields CDR1 PRHDT and CDR2 FYEKMQ (reference sequence). This CDR3 region has 15 residues. V lost 2 bases and J lost 4; bases outside the gene matches: 4. CDR3 region: CASSLTGQGADTQYF. The CDR3 DNA is TGTGCCAGCAGCTTAACGGGACAGGGCGCAGATACGCAGTATTTT.

The chain links TRBV29-1 to TRBJ1-1; tentatively, D is TRBD1 (5 bases). The CDR3 runs to 12 residues. Trimming stripped 2 bases from V and 5 bases from J, with 9 bases between. Germline CDR1 SQVTM, CDR2 ANQGSEA. The CDR3 sequence: CSVEKGETEAFF. In DNA form, the CDR3 reads TGCAGCGTTGAAAAAGGGGAGACTGAAGCTTTCTTT.

The genes are TRBV29-1 and TRBJ1-1; 7 bases match TRBD1. V shed 7 bases and J 6 bases; nucleotides not matched to a gene: 8. CDR3 length: 12 residues. Germline assignment: CDR1 SQVTM and CDR2 ANQGSEA. The CDR3 spells CSARDSESEAFF. CDR3 nucleotides: TGCAGCGCCCGGGACAGTGAATCTGAAGCTTTCTTT.

This chain connects TRBV28 to TRBJ2-2; D is possibly TRBD2 (6 bases). CDR3 length: 13 amino acids. CDR1 and CDR2 (germline): MDHEN, SYDVKM. Trimming cost V 3 bases and J 6 bases, with 8 bases left between them. This chain's CDR3 is CASSFREAGELFF. CDR3 nucleotide sequence: TGTGCCAGCAGTTTTAGGGAGGCCGGGGAGCTGTTTTTT.